A selection of T cell receptor beta chains follows, all from one sample in a study. TCRdb analysed the RT-PCR reads with MiXCR anew, one entry per CDR3 protein. The sample carries more than 550,000 distinct CDR3 sequences, approximately 14% recorded once. Sample: memory CD4+ T cells from blood. The receptors derive from a female donor in good health, serving as a healthy control. The CDR3 runs from the conserved cysteine through the conserved F or W. The D gene is left open where the match is weak. Clone size is shown for a subset of rows, as once, few, many or a class of expanded clone.

j_call | v_call | clone_size | d_call | cdr3_nt | cdr3_aa
TRBJ2-2 | TRBV7-6 | many | - | TGTGCCAGCAGCTGGCAGGCGACCGGGGAGCTGTTTTTT | CASSWQATGELFF
TRBJ1-2 | TRBV11-2 | - | TRBD1 | TGTGCCAGCAGAGGGACAGGCTTGTATGGCTACACCTTC | CASRGTGLYGYTF
TRBJ1-5 | TRBV6-1 | - | TRBD1 | TGTGCCAGCAGTCCCGGGACAGGGGAAGGTTACAGCCATCAGCCCCAGCATTTT | CASSPGTGEGYSHQPQHF
TRBJ2-3 | TRBV12-3/TRBV12-4 | many | - | TGTGCCAGCAGCCTACGGACAGGAGGGGCAGATACGCAGTATTTT | CASSLRTGGADTQYF
TRBJ2-3 | TRBV10-3 | many | TRBD1 | TGTGCCATCAGCGGGACAGCTACTAGCACAGATACGCAGTATTTT | CAISGTATSTDTQYF
TRBJ2-1 | TRBV12-3/TRBV12-4 | - | - | TGTGACAGCAGCCACAGGGAGGTGGTCGATGAGCAGTTCTTC | CDSSHREVVDEQFF
TRBJ2-2 | TRBV30 | - | - | TGTGCCTGGAGTCATGGGCAGGCCGGCACCGGGGAGCTGTTTTTT | CAWSHGQAGTGELFF
TRBJ1-2 | TRBV7-9 | many | - | TGTGCCAGCAGCCCGGGACGGTCCCAGGGCTACACCTTC | CASSPGRSQGYTF
TRBJ1-1 | TRBV7-2 | - | - | TGTGCCAGCAGCTTAGGCCCGAGGTTTGAAGCTTTCTTT | CASSLGPRFEAFF
TRBJ2-2 | TRBV12-3/TRBV12-4 | many | TRBD2 | TGTGCCAGCAGACTGGGACTAGTTTCCGGGGAGCTGTTTTTT | CASRLGLVSGELFF
TRBJ2-5 | TRBV6-6 | few | - | TGTGCCAGCAGTTACTCTCGCACCCTCTCGGGAGAGACCCAGTACTTC | CASSYSRTLSGETQYF
TRBJ2-1 | TRBV5-1 | few | - | TGCGCCAGCAGCTTGTCCCCGGGTGAGCTTGGAGAGCAGTTCTTC | CASSLSPGELGEQFF
TRBJ2-1 | TRBV7-2 | - | TRBD1 | TGTGCCAGCAGCTTAGGTGGGGGGACAGGGAGGTTCTTC | CASSLGGGTGRFF
TRBJ2-1 | TRBV11-1 | many | - | TGTGCCACCCGGGTGGGCTACAATGAGCAGTTCTTC | CATRVGYNEQFF
TRBJ2-7 | TRBV7-2 | few | - | TGTGCCAGCAGCCCCCTTCCGCTAGGGGAGCAGTACTTC | CASSPLPLGEQYF
TRBJ1-1 | TRBV20-1 | many | - | TGCAGTGCTAGTGGGGGGATGAACACTGAAGCTTTCTTT | CSASGGMNTEAFF
TRBJ2-1 | TRBV2 | - | - | TGTGCCAGCAGTGGGGTGGGGGACGTAGAGCAGTTCTTC | CASSGVGDVEQFF
TRBJ2-1 | TRBV10-3 | - | - | TGTGCCATCAGTGAGAGATGGGGGCAGGACCCCTACAATGAGCAGTTCTTC | CAISERWGQDPYNEQFF
TRBJ1-2 | TRBV12-3/TRBV12-4 | many | TRBD1 | TGTGCCAGCAGTTTAGGACAGGGGTATTATGGCTACACCTTC | CASSLGQGYYGYTF
TRBJ2-1 | TRBV7-7 | - | - | TGTGCTAGCAGCTCCGGCAGGGAAGGTGAGCAGTTCTTC | CASSSGREGEQFF